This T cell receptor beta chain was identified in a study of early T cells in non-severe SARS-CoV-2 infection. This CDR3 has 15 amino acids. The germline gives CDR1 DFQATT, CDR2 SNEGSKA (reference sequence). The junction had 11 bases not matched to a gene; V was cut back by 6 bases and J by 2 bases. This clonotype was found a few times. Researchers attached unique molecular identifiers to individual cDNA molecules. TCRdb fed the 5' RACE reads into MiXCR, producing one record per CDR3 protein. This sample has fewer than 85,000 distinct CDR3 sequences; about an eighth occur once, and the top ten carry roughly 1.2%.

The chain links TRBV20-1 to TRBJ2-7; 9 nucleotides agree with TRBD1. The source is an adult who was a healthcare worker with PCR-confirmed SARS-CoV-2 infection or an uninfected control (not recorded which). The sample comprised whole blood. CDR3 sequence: CSAKPLQGAPYEQYF. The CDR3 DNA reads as TGCAGTGCAAAACCTTTACAGGGGGCCCCCTACGAGCAGTACTTC.